This T cell receptor beta chain emerged from a study of T cell responses to AZD1222 COVID-19 vaccine. The CDR3 spans 15 residues. V dropped 6 bases and J dropped 7; count of bases not matched to a gene: 13. Germline V gene lookup returns CDR1 SGHTA and CDR2 FQGTGA. This clone was detected only once. Some clones are missing from TCRdb's copy, which holds only in-frame ones; the method was immunoSEQ multiplex PCR. Of 140,000 to 150,000 clones in the sample, approximately 78% were seen once. The sequence derives from an adult in good health. This sample comprised peripheral blood, obtained on day 0 of MenACWY control vaccination. J is TRBJ2-5 and V is TRBV7-3; 8 positions match TRBD2. The chain's CDR3 is CASSPNTSGAGTQYF. The CDR3 DNA reads as TGTGCCAGCAGTCCGAATACTAGCGGAGCCGGGACCCAGTACTTC. Using reference TRBV7-3 and TRBJ2-5 for the parts outside the CDR3, the full variable domain is GAGVSQTPSNKVTEKGKYVELRCDPISGHTALYWYRQSLGQGPEFLIYFQGTGAADDSGLPNDRFFAVRPEGSVSTLKIQRTERGDSAVYLCASSPNTSGAGTQYFGPGTRLLVL.